This TCR beta chain derives from a study of post-analysis software for immune sequencing data. Study results and caveats: In patients, about five TRBV segments were more frequent than in controls, with TRBV5-6, TRBV5-1 and TRBV20-1 among them.

CDR3 length: 15 amino acids. From germline, CDR1 is SGHRS and CDR2 YFSETQ. V lost 0 bases to trimming and J lost 3 bases, with 11 bases between them. Carried by the TCR beta cDNA libraries were unique molecular identifiers. Via MiXCR, TCRdb re-called the PCR reads, giving one row per CDR3 protein. The sample records about 460,000 distinct CDR3 sequences, 45% being singletons. As for this clonotype: Antigen unknown.

The sample was blood. The TCR sequence derives from a girl aged 10-17 years with multiple sclerosis. This chain uses TRBV5-1 with TRBJ2-3; tentative D call: TRBD1 (6 bases). The CDR3 sequence: CASSLGDTGTDTQYF. For the CDR3, the DNA is TGCGCCAGCAGCTTGGGAGATACAGGGACAGATACGCAGTATTTT.